Below are 10 T cell receptor beta chains sequenced from a single sample in a study of Ad26.COV2.S vaccination and SARS-CoV-2 variants. Treatment given: some 19 received Ad26.COV2.S at low or high dose, single or two shots; 5 received placebo; per-sample allocation not given. Collection of samples fell on day 63 after the first vaccine or placebo injection. Generated by immunoSEQ multiplex PCR, the TCRdb table keeps only in-frame clones and is missing some. The sample lists fewer than 400,000 clones; around 89% were seen once. Source: peripheral blood, taken in a trial of Ad26.COV2.S vaccine versus placebo. The receptors stem from a person between 18 and 65 years old who received the Ad26.COV2.S COVID-19 vaccine or a placebo.

This chain joins TRBV5-4 and TRBJ2-7, with 10 bases matching TRBD2. From germline, CDR1 is SGHNT and CDR2 YYREEE (reference sequence). The ends lost 0 bases at V and 6 bases at J; junction bases unmatched: 9. The CDR3 runs 16 residues. The CDR3 protein is CASSLAFSGRLSEQYF. The CDR3 DNA sequence: TGTGCCAGCAGCTTGGCCTTTAGCGGGAGGTTAAGCGAGCAGTACTTC.

The chain carries TRBV19 and TRBJ1-5; D remains unclear. Germline V CDR1 and CDR2: LNHDA, SQIVND (reference sequence). Trimming left V 3 bases short and J 0 bases short, with 15 bases between. This CDR3 has 17 amino acids. DNA for the CDR3: TGTGCCAGTAGTATTTCACCGCGACCTTATAGCAATCAGCCCCAGCATTTT. This translates into CASSISPRPYSNQPQHF.

This clone was detected only a few times. The J gene is TRBJ1-2, the V gene TRBV7-2; D uncertain. Germline V gene data show CDR1 as SGHTA and CDR2 as FQGNSA. Trimming took off 5 bases at V and 7 bases at J, with 17 bases between the two ends. This CDR3 contains 14 residues. As DNA, the CDR3 is TGTGCCAGCAGCACACGCGGCCGCTTCGGTGGCTACACCTTC. It translates to CASSTRGRFGGYTF. The full variable domain, with the rest looked up from reference TRBV7-2 and TRBJ1-2, is GAGVSQSPSNKVTEKGKDVELRCDPISGHTALYWYRQSLGQGLEFLIYFQGNSAPDKSGLPSDRFSAERTGGSVSTLTIQRTQQEDSAVYLCASSTRGRFGGYTFGSGTRLTVV.

The V call is TRBV3-1 (or the pseudogene TRBV3-2), the J call TRBJ2-7, with 8 bases matching TRBD1. V was clipped by 1 base and J by 7 bases; unmatched bases: 12. This CDR3 spans 16 amino acids. The V gene's germline CDR1 is LGHDT and CDR2 YNNKEL (reference sequence). Here the CDR3 DNA reads TGTGCCAGCAGCCAAGCCGACGCGACAGGGGCAGGGGAGCAGTACTTC. This gives the protein CASSQADATGAGEQYF.

This chain links TRBV6-6 with TRBJ2-7; D perhaps matches TRBD1 (6 bases). Germline V gene sequence: CDR1 MNHNY, CDR2 SVGAGI (reference sequence). Trimming pared 0 bases from V and 4 bases from J, leaving 13 bases between. CDR3 length equals 15 residues. CDR3 sequence reads: CASSYSPGARYEQYF. In DNA form, the CDR3 reads TGTGCCAGCAGTTACTCCCCAGGGGCGAGGTACGAGCAGTACTTC.

This chain uses TRBV3-1 (or the pseudogene TRBV3-2) with TRBJ2-5; weak D call: TRBD1 (6 bases). V gave up 6 bases and J gave up 1 base, with 15 bases separating them. The CDR3 loop spans 15 amino acids. Germline V gives CDR1 LGHDT, CDR2 YNNKEL (reference sequence). CDR3 in amino acids: CASRPNRAIQETQYF. CDR3 nucleotides: TGTGCCAGCAGGCCTAACAGGGCTATCCAAGAGACCCAGTACTTC.

On this clone itself: The sample contains more than one DNA sequence encoding this CDR3. The gene calls are TRBV19 and TRBJ2-1; possible D gene TRBD2, 5 bases. V lost 4 bases and J 4 bases, leaving 8 bases between the germline ends. CDR1 and CDR2 (germline): LNHDA, SQIVND (reference sequence). This CDR3 has 13 amino acids. The CDR3 sequence is CASSSGRYNEQFF. CDR3 coding DNA: TGTGCCAGTAGTAGTGGGAGATACAATGAGCAGTTCTTC.

In its sample, this clone was seen many times. V is TRBV6-1 and J is TRBJ2-7, with D possibly called TRBD1 or TRBD2 (5 bases each). This CDR3 spans 17 amino acids. CDR1 is MNHNS, CDR2 SASEGT, per germline. V lost 1 base and J lost 2, with 18 bases in between. The DNA of the CDR3 is TGTGCCAGCAGTGAAGAAATTTCGAGGGGCCTCCCCTACGAGCAGTACTTC. Translating it yields CASSEEISRGLPYEQYF.

The V and J genes are TRBV15 and TRBJ2-7, with 7 bases matching TRBD2. The CDR3 sequence is 15 residues long. Germline loops: CDR1 LNHNV, CDR2 YYDKDF (reference sequence). The ends lost 5 bases at V and 2 bases at J; junction bases unmatched: 9. CDR3 nucleotides: TGTGCCACCAGCGGGATGGGGAGGGGTACCTACGAGCAGTACTTC. Encoded protein: CATSGMGRGTYEQYF.

The chain has TRBV28 and TRBJ2-4, with 7 positions matching TRBD2. V trimming: 4 bases; J trimming: 6 bases; junction bases outside the gene matches: 3. The CDR3 length is 13 residues. Germline CDR1 reads MDHEN; CDR2 reads SYDVKM. The CDR3 protein is CASSWTSGNIQYF. The CDR3 DNA reads TGTGCCAGCAGTTGGACTAGTGGAAACATTCAGTACTTC.